These T cell receptor beta chains were read from a single sample in a study of chemoradiotherapy in HPV16-positive cancers. The assay was immunoSEQ multiplex PCR, and TCRdb's table has in-frame clones only and misses some. Here the sample spans 53,000 or so clones, roughly nine tenths being singletons. The sequencing here drew on blood, taken from a patient who underwent chemoradiotherapy. These receptors were taken from a human donor with HPV-associated anogenital cancer. The CDR3 runs from the conserved cysteine through the conserved F or W. A D gene is named only where the DNA matches it firmly. Clone size, where shown, is once, few, many, or a class for clones that have expanded.

>NA|TRBJ2-6|TRBV5-1|16|TRBD1
CASSQGVSTGANVLTF
TGCGCCAGCAGCCAGGGGGTCTCTACTGGGGCCAACGTCCTGACTTTC
>NA|TRBJ2-1|TRBV5-6|17|NA
CASSLMVALGSYNEQFF
TGTGCCAGCAGCTTGATGGTGGCCTTGGGGTCCTACAATGAGCAGTTCTTC
>NA|TRBJ1-2|TRBV7-8|17|TRBD1
CASSLAFPTRGDYGYTF
TGTGCCAGCAGCTTAGCCTTTCCTACCAGGGGGGACTATGGCTACACCTTC
>NA|TRBJ1-4|TRBV7-9|13|NA
CASSRGVNEKLFF
TGTGCCAGCAGCAGGGGAGTTAATGAAAAACTGTTTTTT
>NA|TRBJ2-5|TRBV6-1|15|NA
CASSPRWGAGETQYF
TGTGCCAGCAGCCCCCGGTGGGGGGCCGGGGAGACCCAGTACTTC
>NA|TRBJ1-2|TRBV5-1|13|NA
CASREPTNYGYTF
TGCGCCAGCAGGGAGCCCACTAACTATGGCTACACCTTC
>NA|TRBJ1-5|TRBV6-5|14|NA
CASSSRNSNQPQHF
TGTGCCAGCAGTTCACGAAATAGCAATCAGCCCCAGCATTTT
>NA|TRBJ1-5|TRBV5-1|13|NA
CASSLDTNQPQHF
TGCGCCAGCAGCTTGGACACCAATCAGCCCCAGCATTTT
>NA|TRBJ2-1|TRBV4-3|15|NA
CASSQQDGYLNEQFF
TGCGCCAGCAGCCAACAGGACGGTTATCTCAATGAGCAGTTCTTC
>once|TRBJ2-7|TRBV19|14|TRBD1
CASSMRDRVHEQYF
TGTGCCAGTAGTATGCGGGACAGGGTACACGAGCAGTACTTC
>NA|TRBJ2-7|TRBV10-2|15|TRBD2
CASSDGTSGLYEQYF
TGCGCCAGCAGTGACGGGACTAGCGGGCTCTACGAGCAGTACTTC
>NA|TRBJ1-2|TRBV6-1|14|TRBD1
CASSPQQGAYGYTF
TGTGCCAGCAGTCCCCAACAGGGGGCGTATGGCTACACCTTC
>NA|TRBJ2-3|TRBV6-1|12|NA
CASSRTVDTQYF
TGTGCCAGCAGTCGGACTGTAGATACGCAGTATTTT
>NA|TRBJ1-2|TRBV11-2|13|NA
CASSPGGKRRYTF
TGTGCCAGCAGCCCCGGCGGGAAAAGGCGCTACACCTTC
>NA|TRBJ1-5|TRBV6-1|12|NA
CASSEARQPQHF
TGTGCCAGCAGTGAAGCTAGGCAGCCCCAGCATTTT
>NA|TRBJ2-2|TRBV6-4|15|TRBD1
CASSVGQENTGELFF
TGTGCCAGCAGTGTGGGACAGGAGAACACCGGGGAGCTGTTTTTT
>NA|TRBJ2-6|TRBV19|15|NA
CASSPWSPGANVLTF
TGTGCCAGTAGTCCGTGGAGTCCCGGGGCCAACGTCCTGACTTTC
>NA|TRBJ1-3|TRBV19|16|NA
CASSIRVVSSGNTIYF
TGTGCCAGTAGTATACGGGTGGTGAGCTCTGGAAACACCATATATTTT
>NA|TRBJ1-1|TRBV7-8|16|TRBD1
CASSLASGQVNTEAFF
TGTGCCAGCAGCTTAGCCTCGGGACAGGTGAACACTGAAGCTTTCTTT
>NA|TRBJ1-5|TRBV9|14|NA
CASSVAPDSTPQHF
TGTGCCAGCAGCGTAGCCCCCGACAGTACGCCCCAGCATTTT
>NA|TRBJ1-6|TRBV11-3|15|NA
CASSPNRSPNSPLHF
TGTGCCAGCAGCCCAAACAGGAGCCCCAATTCACCCCTCCACTTT
>NA|TRBJ2-1|TRBV7-2|13|NA
CASSSQGGNEQFF
TGTGCCAGCAGCTCCCAAGGGGGGAATGAGCAGTTCTTC
>once|TRBJ2-7|TRBV7-8|13|NA
CASSIDRSYEQYF
TGTGCCAGCAGCATTGACAGGTCCTACGAGCAGTACTTC
>NA|TRBJ2-1|TRBV20-1|11|NA
CSARVYNEQFF
TGCAGTGCTAGAGTATACAATGAGCAGTTCTTC
>NA|TRBJ2-7|TRBV18|12|NA
CASSPGSYEQYF
TGTGCCAGCTCACCCGGATCTTACGAGCAGTACTTC
>few|TRBJ1-1|TRBV19|14|NA
CASNSGTVNTEAFF
TGTGCCAGTAACTCCGGGACCGTGAACACTGAAGCTTTCTTT
>NA|TRBJ1-6|TRBV19|16|NA
CASSPQASSYNSPLHF
TGTGCCAGTAGTCCGCAAGCGAGCTCCTATAATTCACCCCTCCACTTT
>NA|TRBJ2-1|TRBV2|15|TRBD2
CASSEAASGGDEQFF
TGTGCCAGCAGTGAAGCGGCTAGCGGGGGCGACGAGCAGTTCTTC
>NA|TRBJ1-2|TRBV5-5|15|TRBD1
CASSDPGTVDYGYTF
TGTGCCAGCAGCGACCCCGGGACAGTCGACTATGGCTACACCTTC
>NA|TRBJ1-1|TRBV5-5|13|NA
CASSSGQNTEAFF
TGTGCCAGCAGCTCGGGACAGAACACTGAAGCTTTCTTT
>once|TRBJ1-1|TRBV30|13|NA
CAWTGQGNTEAFF
TGTGCCTGGACCGGGCAGGGAAACACTGAAGCTTTCTTT
>NA|TRBJ1-1|TRBV27|15|NA
CASSPRDRENTEAFF
TGTGCCAGCAGTCCGCGGGACCGAGAAAACACTGAAGCTTTCTTT
>NA|TRBJ1-1|TRBV4-3|17|NA
CASSQDPMGSSNTEAFF
TGCGCCAGCAGCCAAGACCCTATGGGAAGCTCGAACACTGAAGCTTTCTTT
>NA|TRBJ1-1|TRBV6-5|15|NA
CASSYSTPGNTEAFF
TGTGCCAGCAGTTACTCGACCCCAGGGAACACTGAAGCTTTCTTT
>NA|TRBJ1-3|TRBV19|14|NA
CASSIAGFGNTIYF
TGTGCCAGTAGTATCGCGGGGTTTGGAAACACCATATATTTT
>few|TRBJ1-4|TRBV4-3|16|TRBD1
CASSQGRQGTNEKLFF
TGCGCCAGCAGCCAGGGACGACAGGGCACTAATGAAAAACTGTTTTTT
>NA|TRBJ1-2|TRBV5-6|14|TRBD1
CASRSGTGFYGYTF
TGTGCCAGCCGTTCCGGGACAGGCTTCTATGGCTACACCTTC
>NA|TRBJ2-4|TRBV30|15|TRBD2
CAWSPGTSQKDIQYF
TGTGCCTGGAGTCCCGGGACTAGCCAGAAAGACATTCAGTACTTC
>NA|TRBJ1-5|TRBV25-1|15|TRBD1
CASSVSGGRNQPQHF
TGTGCCAGCAGTGTTTCAGGGGGACGCAATCAGCCCCAGCATTTT
>once|TRBJ1-2|TRBV5-6|15|NA
CASSLGRAPLYGYTF
TGTGCCAGCAGCTTGGGAAGGGCTCCACTCTATGGCTACACCTTC
>NA|TRBJ1-2|TRBV28|12|NA
CASSPNTYGYTF
TGTGCCAGCAGCCCAAATACCTATGGCTACACCTTC
>NA|TRBJ2-3|TRBV5-6|15|NA
CASSLYDPATDTQYF
TGTGCCAGCAGCTTGTATGACCCCGCCACAGATACGCAGTATTTT
>NA|TRBJ2-1|TRBV4-3|16|NA
CASSHRSSGSYNEQFF
TGCGCCAGCAGCCACAGGAGTAGCGGATCCTACAATGAGCAGTTCTTC
>NA|TRBJ1-1|TRBV5-4|16|TRBD1
CASSRRIGQGGTEAFF
TGTGCCAGCAGCCGAAGAATTGGACAGGGTGGGACTGAAGCTTTCTTT
>NA|TRBJ2-5|TRBV2|14|NA
CASSDFFLGETQYF
TGTGCCAGCAGTGACTTTTTTCTAGGGGAGACCCAGTACTTC
>NA|TRBJ2-3|TRBV9|13|NA
CASSPSGTDTQYF
TGTGCCAGCAGCCCCTCAGGCACAGATACGCAGTATTTT
>NA|TRBJ2-2|TRBV27|14|TRBD2
CASSGLPNTGELFF
TGTGCCAGCTCGGGACTACCGAACACCGGGGAGCTGTTTTTT
>NA|TRBJ2-5|TRBV7-7|14|NA
CASSAYIRGETQYF
TGTGCTAGCAGCGCCTATATCCGAGGAGAGACCCAGTACTTC
>NA|TRBJ2-3|TRBV7-2|13|NA
CASSLASTDTQYF
TGTGCCAGCAGCTTGGCGAGCACAGATACGCAGTATTTT
>NA|TRBJ2-7|TRBV2|13|NA
CASSEPFSYEQYF
TGTGCCAGCAGTGAACCATTCTCCTACGAGCAGTACTTC
>NA|TRBJ2-1|TRBV11-3|19|TRBD2
CASSAGLAGDVQSYNEQFF
TGTGCCAGCAGCGCAGGACTAGCGGGGGATGTGCAGTCCTACAATGAGCAGTTCTTC
>NA|TRBJ2-2|TRBV4-2|17|NA
CASSQEGGPAGTGELFF
TGTGCCAGCAGCCAAGAGGGAGGCCCAGCGGGCACCGGGGAGCTGTTTTTT
>NA|TRBJ1-5|TRBV5-4|15|TRBD1
CASSFDRGPNQPQHF
TGTGCCAGCAGCTTCGACAGGGGCCCCAATCAGCCCCAGCATTTT